This is a list of T cell receptor beta chains from one sample in a study of blood T cell repertoires in COVID-19. Sequencing was performed with immunoSEQ multiplex PCR; in TCRdb, only in-frame clones are kept and a portion is missing. The repertoire includes roughly 250,000 clones, roughly four fifths of them detected once, and approximately 4.5% sits in the top ten. The sample comprised peripheral blood. These receptors were obtained from a woman aged 70-85 years with acute or convalescent COVID-19. Both conserved end residues are part of each CDR3. The D gene is left open where the match is weak. Expanded clones are given a class, and other clones once, few, many or no size at all.

d_gene,abundance,len,j_gene,v_gene,CDR3nt,CDR3aa
.,.,12,TRBJ2-7,TRBV20-1,TGCAGTGCTAGTCGGCGGGGACACGAGCAGTACTTC,CSASRRGHEQYF
TRBD1,once,15,TRBJ1-1,TRBV6-2/TRBV6-3,TGTGCCAGCAGTGATTCGACAGGGATGAACACTGAAGCTTTCTTT,CASSDSTGMNTEAFF
.,.,14,TRBJ1-4,TRBV2,TGTGCCAGCAGTGCCGGGTCGAAAGGTGAAAAACTGTTTTTT,CASSAGSKGEKLFF
TRBD1,many,18,TRBJ2-7,TRBV7-2,TGTGCCAGCAGCCCTCGGGGACCTGGGGCAGGGGGCGTCTACGAGCAGTACTTC,CASSPRGPGAGGVYEQYF
.,.,14,TRBJ2-7,TRBV5-1,TGCGCCAGCAGCTCCGGACAGTCCGCCTACGAGCAGTACTTC,CASSSGQSAYEQYF
.,once,16,TRBJ1-4,TRBV7-2,TGTGCCAGCAGCCTTGACGGACAATTGTTTAATGAAAAACTGTTTTTT,CASSLDGQLFNEKLFF
.,.,13,TRBJ2-3,TRBV7-2,TGTGCCAGCAGCTCGGACAAGTTCTATACGCAGTATTTT,CASSSDKFYTQYF
.,.,14,TRBJ1-1,TRBV29-1,TGCAGCGCCCCTCGGGGGGGACCGAACACTGAAGCTTTCTTT,CSAPRGGPNTEAFF
TRBD1,once,15,TRBJ2-5,TRBV11-2,TGTGCCAGCAGCTTATCCACAGGGGGCCAAGAGACCCAGTACTTC,CASSLSTGGQETQYF
.,.,15,TRBJ2-2,TRBV20-1,TGCAGTGCTAGTGACGGGGGACCGAACACCGGGGAGCTGTTTTTT,CSASDGGPNTGELFF
.,.,18,TRBJ2-6,TRBV27,TGTGCCAGCAGTTTATCGTCGAGGGTAGCCTCTGGGGCCAACGTCCTGACTTTC,CASSLSSRVASGANVLTF
TRBD2,.,15,TRBJ2-3,TRBV5-1,TGCGCCAGCAGCTTGGCGGGGGGGCCCCCAGATACGCAGTATTTT,CASSLAGGPPDTQYF
TRBD2,.,15,TRBJ2-7,TRBV29-1,TGCAGCGTTTCTACCTATAGCGGGCTCACCTACGAGCAGTACTTC,CSVSTYSGLTYEQYF
TRBD1,.,23,TRBJ2-2,TRBV9,TGTGCCAGCAGCGTAGGTCCCCTAAAAGCAGGGGGTTCCTCTCGAAGCGGTACCGGGGAGCTGTTTTTT,CASSVGPLKAGGSSRSGTGELFF
.,few,12,TRBJ1-3,TRBV12-3/TRBV12-4,TGTGCCAGCAGTTCAGGGTTTGACACCATATATTTT,CASSSGFDTIYF
.,.,16,TRBJ2-3,TRBV24-1,TGTGCCACCAGTGATTTGGCGGGACGTCACACAGATACGCAGTATTTT,CATSDLAGRHTDTQYF
TRBD1,once,16,TRBJ1-1,TRBV28,TGTGCCAGCAGTAGCCCCAGGGACAGAAAAGGGACTGAAGCTTTCTTT,CASSSPRDRKGTEAFF
.,.,15,TRBJ1-2,TRBV5-4,TGTGCCAGCAGCTTGGCCGGGGGTAGAGGGTATGGCTACACCTTC,CASSLAGGRGYGYTF
.,.,13,TRBJ2-5,TRBV11-2,TGTGCCAGCAGCTTAGACGCAGGGCGGACCCAGTACTTC,CASSLDAGRTQYF
TRBD1,.,12,TRBJ1-5,TRBV18,TGTGCCAGCTCCCGAGACAGGGAGCCCCAGCATTTT,CASSRDREPQHF
.,.,13,TRBJ2-7,TRBV5-1,TGCGCCAGCAGCTTGCCTAGCTCCTACGAGCAGTACTTC,CASSLPSSYEQYF
.,.,13,TRBJ1-2,TRBV5-4,TGTGCCAGCAGCTTGAGGGGTGACTATGGCTACACCTTC,CASSLRGDYGYTF
.,.,13,TRBJ1-5,TRBV7-9,TGTGCCAGCAGCCTCGACAGAAATCAGCCCCAGCATTTT,CASSLDRNQPQHF
.,.,11,TRBJ1-2,TRBV5-1,TGCGCCAGCAGGGACAGCTATGGCTACACCTTC,CASRDSYGYTF
.,.,14,TRBJ2-3,TRBV18,TGTGCCAGCTCACCTCCGAACGAGGCAGATACGCAGTATTTT,CASSPPNEADTQYF